The 26 T cell receptor beta chains in this list originate from one sample, sequenced in a study of cytomegalovirus exposure and HLA in healthy donors. In the PCR, 60 Vbeta and 13 Jbeta primers were used. Using immunoSEQ multiplex PCR, the repertoire was profiled, and TCRdb retains in-frame clones only, with some absent. This table has about 120,000 clones, roughly a tenth appearing once. Sequenced material: PBMCs. These receptors all stem from a man under 40 in good health and CMV-seronegative.

This clone has only a few counts. V gene TRBV5-6 combines with J gene TRBJ1-6; D unresolved. The V and J ends lost 0 bases and 11 bases respectively, with 6 bases between them. The CDR3 has 12 amino acids. Germline V gene sequence: CDR1 SGHDT, CDR2 YYEEEE. In DNA, the CDR3 is TGTGCCAGCAGCTTGGCCGGGGCACCCCTCCACTTT. Translating it yields CASSLAGAPLHF.

V usage is TRBV9 and J usage is TRBJ2-3; 9 bases agree with TRBD1. Germline V gives CDR1 SGDLS, CDR2 YYNGEE. The CDR3 sequence is 17 residues long. Trimming cost V 4 bases and J 1 base; bases outside gene matches: 10. CDR3 sequence: CASSPGEWTGGTDTQYF. The DNA of the CDR3 is TGTGCCAGCAGCCCCGGGGAATGGACAGGGGGCACAGATACGCAGTATTTT.

The chain employs TRBV7-3 and TRBJ2-1; 10 bases fit TRBD2. The CDR3 consists of 15 residues. Looked up from germline, CDR1 is SGHTA and CDR2 is FQGTGA. The ends lost 6 bases at V and 6 bases at J; junction bases unmatched: 8. The CDR3 sequence: CASSVGAGGFNEQFF. The CDR3 DNA reads as TGTGCCAGCAGTGTCGGAGCGGGAGGGTTCAATGAGCAGTTCTTC.

The CDR3 DNA reads as TGTGCCAGCAGTCGCAGGGGGAGGAACACCGGGGAGCTGTTTTTT. It is translated as CASSRRGRNTGELFF. The chain employs TRBV27 and TRBJ2-2, with 7 bases matching TRBD1. V lost 5 bases, J lost 1 base, and 4 bases stayed unmatched. This CDR3 contains 15 residues. Germline V gene lookup returns CDR1 MNHEY and CDR2 SMNVEV (reference sequence).

This chain links TRBV28 with TRBJ2-1, with 8 bases fitting TRBD1. This CDR3 has 16 amino acids. V gave up 7 bases and J gave up 3 bases; unmatched junction bases: 11. The germline V gene encodes CDR1 MDHEN and CDR2 SYDVKM. The CDR3 coding sequence is TGTGCCAGCATGCCCTTGACAGGGGCCCACTACAATGAGCAGTTCTTC. Amino acid sequence: CASMPLTGAHYNEQFF.

This clone showed up just a few times. V gene TRBV19 combines with J gene TRBJ2-5, with D possibly being TRBD2 (6 bases). Germline loops: CDR1 LNHDA, CDR2 SQIVND (reference sequence). Trimming removed 5 bases at V and 3 bases at J, with 13 bases between. CDR3 length equals 14 residues. The CDR3, as DNA: TGTGCCAGTAGTGCTACTAGCCCCAAAGAGACCCAGTACTTC. This codes for CASSATSPKETQYF.

V gene TRBV5-1 combines with J gene TRBJ2-1; 8 bases map to TRBD1. This CDR3 comprises 14 residues. The ends lost 7 bases at V and 9 bases at J; junction bases unmatched: 12. Germline CDR1 is SGHRS and CDR2 is YFSETQ. CDR3 bases: TGCGCCAGCGGGAAGGGACAGGCCACGGGTGAGCAGTTCTTC. Translation: CASGKGQATGEQFF.

A word on this clone: The identical CDR3 is also encoded by other nucleotide sequences in the sample. The chain uses TRBV23-1 and TRBJ2-7; TRBD1 matches 8 bases. TRBV23-1 is assigned to the ORF class and has an uncertain function. J gave up 3 bases and V 4 bases, and 17 bases lay outside the gene matches. CDR3 length equals 18 residues. CDR3 nucleotide sequence: TGCGCCAGCAGTCGACCAGGACAGGGTCCCCCAGACAACTACGAGCAGTACTTC. Protein: CASSRPGQGPPDNYEQYF.

This clone was found a few times. The genes are TRBV6-6 and TRBJ2-7; TRBD1 aligns across 12 bases. Germline V gene data show CDR1 as MNHNY and CDR2 as SVGAGI (reference sequence). This CDR3 comprises 14 residues. V was pared by 7 bases and J by 6 bases, with 7 bases of the junction left unmatched. The CDR3 nucleotides are TGTGCCAGCAACTACGGGGGACAGGGGGCCGAGCAGTACTTC. Protein sequence: CASNYGGQGAEQYF.

There are a few counts of this clone. The chain uses TRBV28 and TRBJ2-7, with 10 positions matching TRBD2. Germline trimming cut 8 bases from V and 4 bases from J; bases unmatched to any gene: 5. The CDR3 is 13 amino acids. Germline V lookup: CDR1 MDHEN, CDR2 SYDVKM. The CDR3 spells CASFGTSEYEQYF. Written as DNA, the CDR3 is TGTGCCAGCTTCGGGACTAGCGAATACGAGCAGTACTTC.

The table lists this clone with a few counts. The rearrangement joins TRBV18 to TRBJ1-1, with D perhaps TRBD1 (5 bases). V gave up 1 base and J gave up 0 bases, with 12 bases separating them. The CDR3 has 16 amino acids. Germline CDR1 and CDR2: KGHSH and LQKENI. The CDR3 is CASSPLETAMNTEAFF. CDR3 nucleotides: TGTGCCAGCTCACCACTTGAGACAGCCATGAACACTGAAGCTTTCTTT.

This clone was recorded at least ten times. The rearrangement links TRBV6-1 to TRBJ1-1; D is perhaps TRBD1 (5 bases). V was clipped by 3 bases and J by 2 bases, with 7 bases between them. Germline values: CDR1 MNHNS, CDR2 SASEGT. CDR3 length: 13 residues. The CDR3 spells CASSDRENTEAFF. The CDR3, as DNA: TGTGCCAGCAGTGACAGGGAAAACACTGAAGCTTTCTTT.

In the case of this clone: Sequence at one end of the junction differs from germline and may be a read error. The J gene is TRBJ1-2, the V gene TRBV14; TRBD1 might be the D (6 bases). Germline CDR1 and CDR2: SGHDN and FVKESK. CDR3 length equals 15 residues. The DNA of the CDR3 is TGTGCCAGCAGCCTGCCTGGACAGATGTACTATTGCTACACCTTC. This gives the protein CASSLPGQMYYCYTF.

This clone has only a few counts. The rearrangement uses TRBV6-5 and TRBJ1-2; no clear D gene. The CDR3 consists of 14 residues. V shed 0 bases and J shed 4 bases, with 9 bases lying between them. Germline CDR1 and CDR2: MNHEY and SVGAGI. CDR3 bases: TGTGCCAGCAGTTACTCCGGGGTTGGCTATGGCTACACCTTC. Translation: CASSYSGVGYGYTF.

Of note for this clone: The conserved final phenylalanine or tryptophan is absent from the CDR3, which likely points to a read error. The rearrangement uses TRBV29-1 and TRBJ1-2, with 9 bases fitting TRBD1. From germline, CDR1 is SQVTM and CDR2 ANQGSEA. V was clipped by 8 bases and J by 2 bases; unmatched bases: 6. The CDR3 length is 13 residues. CDR3 DNA: TGCAGCATATGGACAGGGGAAAACTATGGCTACACCGTC. Residues: CSIWTGENYGYTV.

This clone was seen only a few times. The rearrangement uses TRBV18 and TRBJ2-1; D is perhaps TRBD2 (6 bases). Germline values: CDR1 KGHSH, CDR2 LQKENI. Trimming stripped 6 bases from V and 1 base from J, with 13 bases between. This CDR3 has 15 amino acids. CDR3 coding DNA: TGTGCCAGCTCCAACGTCGGGGGATCCTACAATGAGCAGTTCTTC. This gives the protein CASSNVGGSYNEQFF.

V usage is TRBV19 and J usage is TRBJ2-1; D possibly corresponds to TRBD1 (6 bases). Germline CDR1 reads LNHDA; CDR2 reads SQIVND (reference sequence). The V and J ends lost 6 bases and 5 bases respectively, with 14 bases between them. The CDR3 loop spans 14 amino acids. The CDR3 here is CASRFQGGNNEQFF. The CDR3 coding sequence is TGTGCCAGTAGGTTTCAAGGGGGTAACAATGAGCAGTTCTTC.

This clone showed up just a few times. The chain couples TRBV2 to TRBJ1-2; tentative D call: TRBD1 (6 bases). Per germline, CDR1 SNHLY and CDR2 FYNNEI. This CDR3 spans 15 amino acids. V was clipped by 7 bases and J by 4 bases, with 19 bases between them. The CDR3 nucleotides are TGTGCCAGCACTCTGGACAGTGGAATCAGCTATGGCTACACCTTC. Translated, it gives CASTLDSGISYGYTF.

This clone came up a few times. V usage is TRBV6-5 and J usage is TRBJ1-3; D is unclear. CDR1 and CDR2 (germline): MNHEY, SVGAGI. V lost 0 bases, J lost 7 bases, and 10 bases lay in between. CDR3 length: 14 amino acids. The CDR3: CASSYSRRPNTIYF. CDR3 DNA sequence: TGTGCCAGCAGTTACTCTAGGAGGCCGAACACCATATATTTT.

The CDR3 loop reads CASSQDSSQGAYEQYF. In DNA, the CDR3 is TGTGCCAGCAGCCAAGACTCCAGCCAGGGGGCCTACGAGCAGTACTTC. The chain has TRBV4-2 and TRBJ2-7; TRBD1 agrees at 7 bases. The CDR3 spans 16 residues. J gave up 2 bases and V 0 bases, and 7 bases lay outside the gene matches. Germline V lookup: CDR1 LGHNA, CDR2 YNFKEQ.

A few counts support this clone. The V gene is TRBV6-5, the J gene TRBJ1-1; tentative D call: TRBD1 (6 bases). The CDR3 consists of 15 residues. From germline, CDR1 is MNHEY and CDR2 SVGAGI. The germline V and J ends were trimmed by 6 bases and 4 bases, with 18 bases remaining between them. The CDR3 here is CASSPRWGGATEAFF. In nucleotides, the CDR3 is TGTGCCAGCAGCCCTCGGTGGGGGGGCGCCACTGAAGCTTTCTTT.

This clone has more than one count but fewer than ten. The chain joins TRBV19 to TRBJ1-5; perhaps TRBD1 as D (5 bases). V was shortened by 3 bases and J by 3 bases, with 18 bases between the two germline ends. The V gene's germline CDR1 is LNHDA and CDR2 SQIVND (reference sequence). The CDR3 extends over 17 amino acids. The CDR3 nucleotides read TGTGCCAGTAGTATCAGCCAGGCTAGACAGTCCAATCAGCCCCAGCATTTT. This sequence encodes CASSISQARQSNQPQHF.

The chain links TRBV7-2 to TRBJ1-1, with TRBD1 identical over 7 bases. Germline V gene lookup returns CDR1 SGHTA and CDR2 FQGNSA. The CDR3 has 15 amino acids. J was trimmed by 0 bases and V by 5 bases; bases with no gene match: 6. CDR3 sequence reads: CASSIQGQLNTEAFF. CDR3 nucleotide sequence: TGTGCCAGCAGCATACAGGGACAGCTGAACACTGAAGCTTTCTTT.

In this sample, this clone turned up a few times. V and J are TRBV2 and TRBJ2-2; the D gene is possibly TRBD1 (6 bases). The germline V gene has CDR1 SNHLY and CDR2 FYNNEI. The CDR3 has 14 residues. The V gene lost 5 bases and the J gene lost 0 bases, with 7 bases spanning the gap. The CDR3 region is CASSKGANTGELFF. The CDR3 DNA reads TGTGCCAGCAGTAAGGGGGCGAACACCGGGGAGCTGTTTTTT.

This clone appeared a few times. J is TRBJ2-2 and V is TRBV7-2; D not resolved. The CDR3 runs to 14 residues. Germline V CDR1 and CDR2: SGHTA, FQGNSA. With 1 base removed from V and 6 bases from J, the gap between germline ends came to 9 bases. The CDR3 sequence is CASSLDSVAGELFF. CDR3 DNA sequence: TGTGCCAGCAGCTTAGACAGTGTCGCCGGGGAGCTGTTTTTT.

The gene calls are TRBV6-4 and TRBJ2-1; tentatively, D is TRBD2 (5 bases). Trimming shortened V by 3 bases and J by 7 bases, and 16 bases separated the two germline ends. The CDR3 extends over 15 amino acids. The germline V gene has CDR1 MRHNA and CDR2 SNTAGT. For the CDR3, the DNA is TGTGCCAGCAGTGATAGGGCCAGCGGTGGTAATGAGCAGTTCTTC. Translating gives CASSDRASGGNEQFF.